The rows below give T cell receptor beta chains drawn from one sample of a study of identical twins. TCRdb ran MiXCR on the 5' RACE reads and lists one entry per CDR3 protein. Here the sample spans some 500,000 distinct CDR3 sequences, 14% being singletons. This sample was shared with a second study, whose subject was yellow fever vaccine responses in identical twins.

Sequenced material: CD4+ T cells sorted from blood. These receptors were taken from a woman between 18 and 30 years old in good health. Both conserved end residues are part of each CDR3. D genes are given only for firm matches. Clone size is given for some rows only: seen once, a few or many times, or a class if the clone is expanded.

clone_size j_call d_call v_call cdr3_nt cdr3_aa
few TRBJ2-7 - TRBV5-1 TGCGCCAGCAGCTTGAATCGAGGGGCCAACGAGCAGTACTTC CASSLNRGANEQYF
- TRBJ1-1 - TRBV6-1 TGTGCCAGCAGTACGCGCCAATCCAGGGACGGTGAAGCTTTCTTT CASSTRQSRDGEAFF
- TRBJ2-2 - TRBV29-1 TGCAGCGTTGCTCAGCGAGTAGGCACCGGGGAGCTGTTTTTT CSVAQRVGTGELFF
- TRBJ2-1 TRBD1 TRBV6-5 TGTGCCAGCAGTTCGACAGGGGGCGCCTACAATGAGCAGTTCTTC CASSSTGGAYNEQFF
- TRBJ2-7 - TRBV29-1 TGCAGCGCCCACTACCGGGACGCAACCTACGAGCAGTACTTC CSAHYRDATYEQYF
- TRBJ2-5 TRBD2 TRBV5-6 TGTGCCAGCAGCTTGAGTAGCGGGGAAGAGACCCAGTACTTC CASSLSSGEETQYF
few TRBJ2-2 - TRBV10-2 TGCGCCAGCGTGAGGGGGGACGGGGTCACCGGGGAGCTGTTTTTT CASVRGDGVTGELFF
- TRBJ2-5 - TRBV20-1 TGCAGTGCTAGACCCACGCGCCTCCCCAGGGCCTACCAAGAGACCCAGTACTTC CSARPTRLPRAYQETQYF
few TRBJ2-5 - TRBV20-1 TGCAGTGCTAGACCAGGGTTCGGAGAAGAGACCCAGTACTTC CSARPGFGEETQYF
- TRBJ2-7 - TRBV28 TGTGCCAGTATCTCTGGGCTGCCCCCTTTAGGCGAGCAGTACTTC CASISGLPPLGEQYF
few TRBJ1-2 - TRBV6-2/TRBV6-3 TGTGCCAGCAGTTACTCGAGATGGGAAGACAGCTATGGCTACACCTTC CASSYSRWEDSYGYTF
- TRBJ2-7 - TRBV12-3/TRBV12-4 TGTGCCAGCAGCACGCGGGTGCGGGAGCAGTACTTC CASSTRVREQYF
- TRBJ1-2 - TRBV12-3/TRBV12-4 TGTGCCAGCAGTTTTGGAGGGTTGACCGGCTACACCTTC CASSFGGLTGYTF
- TRBJ2-5 - TRBV30 TGTGCCTGGAGTAGCGGGTCCAAAGGAGAGACCCAGTACTTC CAWSSGSKGETQYF
- TRBJ2-1 - TRBV29-1 TGCAGCGTTGAAGATGGCGGCAATGAGCAGTTCTTC CSVEDGGNEQFF
- TRBJ2-3 TRBD2 TRBV5-1 TGCGCCAGCAGCTTGGGACTAGCGGGATATGCAGATACGCAGTATTTT CASSLGLAGYADTQYF
few TRBJ2-7 - TRBV7-6 TGTGCCAGCAGCTTAGCGTTGGGCAACAGGGACGAGCAGTACTTC CASSLALGNRDEQYF
- TRBJ2-5 - TRBV11-2 TGTGCCAGCAGCCCTCGGACAGCCTGGGGCGAGACCCAGTACTTC CASSPRTAWGETQYF
few TRBJ2-1 TRBD2 TRBV10-3 TGTGCCATCAGTGAGTGGGGGACTAGCGTGGTAAATGAGCAGTTCTTC CAISEWGTSVVNEQFF
few TRBJ2-3 - TRBV11-2 TGTGCCAGCAGCTTCCTGACGAGAGGGGGGCGGGTTAGGACAGATACGCAGTATTTT CASSFLTRGGRVRTDTQYF
few TRBJ1-1 - TRBV2 TGTGCCAGCAGTGAAGGGGGGAGGGCCGACGCTTTCTTT CASSEGGRADAFF
few TRBJ2-3 TRBD2 TRBV4-3 TGCGCCAGCAGCCAAGAGGGACTAGCTAGGGGTGATACGCAGTATTTT CASSQEGLARGDTQYF
- TRBJ2-1 TRBD2 TRBV12-3/TRBV12-4 TGTGCCAGCAGTTTCACTAGCGGGACCCACAATGAGCAGTTCTTC CASSFTSGTHNEQFF
- TRBJ2-2 - TRBV24-1 TGTGCCACCAGCCAGGACGAAAGGGCCGGGGAGCTGTTTTTT CATSQDERAGELFF
- TRBJ1-6 - TRBV6-2/TRBV6-3 TGTGCCAGCAGCCCCCAGGGCTTGGATTCACCCCTCCACTTT CASSPQGLDSPLHF
many TRBJ2-4 TRBD1 TRBV15 TGTGCCACCAGCAGACAATTACAACCGGGACAGGGAAACATTCAGTACTTC CATSRQLQPGQGNIQYF
few TRBJ2-4 TRBD1 TRBV11-1 TGTGCCAGCAGCTTAAGGACAGGGCCAGATAGGATAGCCAAAAACATTCAGTACTTC CASSLRTGPDRIAKNIQYF
few TRBJ2-3 TRBD2 TRBV7-6 TGTGCCAGCAGCTTAGCGAGCGGGAAAAGCACAGATACGCAGTATTTT CASSLASGKSTDTQYF
few TRBJ2-3 - TRBV7-9 TGTGCCAGCAGCTTAAGGGGGATGGACACAGATACGCAGTATTTT CASSLRGMDTDTQYF
- TRBJ2-3 TRBD1 TRBV29-1 TGCAGCACTCAGGGGGCAGTCACCGGTACGCAGTATTTT CSTQGAVTGTQYF